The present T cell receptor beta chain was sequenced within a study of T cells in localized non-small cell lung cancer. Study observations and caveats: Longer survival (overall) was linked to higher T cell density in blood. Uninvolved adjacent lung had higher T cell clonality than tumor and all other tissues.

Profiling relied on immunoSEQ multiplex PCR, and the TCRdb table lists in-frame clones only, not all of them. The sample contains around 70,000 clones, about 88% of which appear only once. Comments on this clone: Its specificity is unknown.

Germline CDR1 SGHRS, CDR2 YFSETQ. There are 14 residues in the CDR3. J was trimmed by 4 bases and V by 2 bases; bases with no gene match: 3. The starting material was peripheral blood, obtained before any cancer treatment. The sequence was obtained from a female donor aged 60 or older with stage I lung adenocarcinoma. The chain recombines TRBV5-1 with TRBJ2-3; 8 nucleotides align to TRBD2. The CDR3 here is CASSLGLAADTQYF. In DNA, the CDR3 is TGCGCCAGCAGCTTAGGACTAGCCGCAGATACGCAGTATTTT.